A single sample gave rise to the 15 T cell receptor beta chains below, sequenced in a study of blood T cell repertoires in COVID-19. The protocol was immunoSEQ multiplex PCR, while the TCRdb copy is restricted to in-frame clones and leaves out a portion. The sample gives more than 200,000 clones, 80% to 85% of which show up once; approximately 4.7% is in the top ten. Sequencing was performed on peripheral blood. The receptors were sampled from a man over 45 with active or convalescent COVID-19.

This chain connects TRBV14 to TRBJ1-3; D is unclear. The CDR3 totals 15 residues. V was shortened by 4 bases and J by 0 bases, with 10 bases between the two germline ends. Germline CDR1 and CDR2: SGHDN and FVKESK. CDR3 region: CASSLTGSSGNTIYF. The CDR3 region has the DNA TGTGCCAGCAGCCTCACGGGGAGCTCTGGAAACACCATATATTTT. The full variable domain, completed using reference TRBV14 and TRBJ1-3, is EAGVTQFPSHSVIEKGQTVTLRCDPISGHDNLYWYRRVMGKEIKFLLHFVKESKQDESGMPNNRFLAERTGGTYSTLKVQPAELEDSGVYFCASSLTGSSGNTIYFGEGSWLTVV.

The chain employs TRBV3-1 (or the pseudogene TRBV3-2) and TRBJ2-3; 7 bases map to TRBD2. The CDR3 is 16 residues long. Germline loops: CDR1 LGHDT, CDR2 YNNKEL (reference sequence). V lost 8 bases to trimming and J lost 2 bases; unmatched junction nucleotides: 13. The CDR3 here is CASARGAAGPTDTQYF. The CDR3 DNA is TGTGCCAGCGCCAGAGGAGCAGCGGGGCCCACAGATACGCAGTATTTT.

The chain joins TRBV19 to TRBJ1-1; 8 bases fit TRBD1. V gave up 3 bases and J gave up 0 bases; unmatched junction bases: 3. Germline V gives CDR1 LNHDA, CDR2 SQIVND (reference sequence). The CDR3 runs to 15 residues. The CDR3 here is CASSITGGVNTEAFF. In nucleotides, the CDR3 is TGTGCCAGTAGTATTACAGGGGGAGTGAACACTGAAGCTTTCTTT.

The chain couples TRBV5-4 to TRBJ2-5, with a weak D call TRBD2 (6 bases). With 1 base removed from V and 5 bases from J, the gap between germline ends came to 21 bases. In germline, CDR1 is SGHNT, CDR2 YYREEE (reference sequence). The length of the CDR3 is 17 residues. The DNA for the CDR3 is TGTGCCAGCAGCTTGCATTCCCCATTCGGGGGTCGGGAGACCCAGTACTTC. This gives the protein CASSLHSPFGGRETQYF.

The chain recombines TRBV30 with TRBJ1-3; TRBD1 matches at 8 bases. Germline V gene data show CDR1 as GTSNPN and CDR2 as SVGIG (reference sequence). V was pared by 8 bases and J by 3 bases, with 12 bases of the junction left unmatched. The CDR3 is 15 residues long. Written as DNA, the CDR3 is TGTGCCGGAGACAGTACAGGGGGATTTGGAAACACCATATATTTT. Encoded protein: CAGDSTGGFGNTIYF.

J is TRBJ1-2 and V is TRBV30, with TRBD1 as a possible D gene (6 bases). Germline CDR1 GTSNPN, CDR2 SVGIG (reference sequence). The CDR3 spans 11 residues. With 7 bases removed from V and 5 bases from J, the gap between germline ends came to 11 bases. Written as DNA, the CDR3 is TGTGCCTTGGACAGCGGATATGGCTACACCTTC. It encodes CALDSGYGYTF.

This clone was observed a few times. V usage is TRBV16 and J usage is TRBJ1-3; weak D call: TRBD1 (6 bases). Per the germline V gene, CDR1 is KGHSY and CDR2 is FQNENV. CDR3 length equals 16 residues. Deletions cut 4 bases from V and 6 bases from J, with 19 bases between. The CDR3 loop reads CASSRPPGQGANTIYF. The DNA of the CDR3 is TGTGCCAGCAGCCGACCCCCGGGACAAGGAGCAAACACCATATATTTT.

This chain uses TRBV28 with TRBJ1-3, with 8 bases aligning to TRBD1. V was clipped by 4 bases and J by 15 bases; unmatched bases: 8. CDR3 length: 12 residues. Germline values: CDR1 MDHEN, CDR2 SYDVKM. The CDR3 loop reads CASSSTRDRSYF. Written as DNA, the CDR3 is TGTGCCAGCAGTTCCACACGGGACAGGTCATATTTT.

This clone came up a few times. V and J are TRBV19 and TRBJ1-6; 9 bases align to TRBD1. The CDR3 contains 14 residues. The V segment lost 7 bases and the J segment 10 bases; nucleotides outside the gene matches: 8. Germline V gives CDR1 LNHDA, CDR2 SQIVND (reference sequence). DNA for the CDR3: TGTGCCAGTACCTCCAGGACAGGGGACTCACCCCTCCACTTT. Encoded protein: CASTSRTGDSPLHF.

The chain joins TRBV6-1 to TRBJ1-6; 8 bases are shared with TRBD1. V shed 4 bases and J 7 bases; nucleotides not matched to a gene: 6. In germline, CDR1 is MNHNS, CDR2 SASEGT. The CDR3 totals 15 residues. CDR3 DNA: TGTGCCAGCAGTGCCCCCACAGGGGGGAATTCACCCCTCCACTTT. Encoded protein: CASSAPTGGNSPLHF.

This chain connects TRBV2 to TRBJ1-1, with D perhaps matching TRBD1 (5 bases). V shed 4 bases and J shed 3 bases, with 12 bases lying between them. This CDR3 spans 14 amino acids. Germline CDR1 and CDR2: SNHLY and FYNNEI. CDR3 amino acids: CASSGSGYDTEAFF. In DNA form, the CDR3 reads TGTGCCAGCAGTGGTTCAGGGTACGACACTGAAGCTTTCTTT.

The V gene is TRBV7-3, the J gene TRBJ1-2; 9 bases match TRBD1. This CDR3 is built from 13 residues. The germline gives CDR1 SGHTA, CDR2 FQGTGA. Trimming removed 4 bases from V and 7 bases from J; junction bases left unmatched: 4. The CDR3 nucleotides are TGTGCCAGCAGCTCGACAGGGGGAGGTGGCTACACCTTC. Its translation: CASSSTGGGGYTF.

This clone was recorded once. The rearrangement links TRBV3-1 (or the pseudogene TRBV3-2) to TRBJ1-5; D uncertain. The CDR3 extends over 15 amino acids. CDR1 is LGHDT and CDR2 is YNNKEL in the germline V gene (reference sequence). Trimming left V 5 bases short and J 2 bases short, with 13 bases between. CDR3 sequence: CASSSRAGGNQPQHF. The CDR3 DNA follows: TGTGCCAGCAGCAGCCGGGCCGGGGGCAATCAGCCCCAGCATTTT.

The V call is TRBV5-1, the J call TRBJ2-5; 9 nucleotides align to TRBD2. The CDR3 extends over 15 amino acids. V shed 5 bases, J shed 4 bases, and the junction held 9 bases outside the gene matches. The germline V gene has CDR1 SGHRS and CDR2 YFSETQ. The chain's CDR3 is CASRPVGSGGETQYF. The CDR3 DNA sequence: TGCGCCAGCAGACCGGTCGGTAGCGGGGGAGAGACCCAGTACTTC.

This clone has a handful of counts. The chain couples TRBV28 to TRBJ1-6; TRBD1 agrees at 9 bases. V shed 8 bases and J 7 bases; nucleotides not matched to a gene: 3. Germline V gives CDR1 MDHEN, CDR2 SYDVKM. The CDR3 has 13 residues. DNA of the CDR3: TGTGCCAGCCATGGACAGGGGAATTCACCCCTCCACTTT. Its translation: CASHGQGNSPLHF.